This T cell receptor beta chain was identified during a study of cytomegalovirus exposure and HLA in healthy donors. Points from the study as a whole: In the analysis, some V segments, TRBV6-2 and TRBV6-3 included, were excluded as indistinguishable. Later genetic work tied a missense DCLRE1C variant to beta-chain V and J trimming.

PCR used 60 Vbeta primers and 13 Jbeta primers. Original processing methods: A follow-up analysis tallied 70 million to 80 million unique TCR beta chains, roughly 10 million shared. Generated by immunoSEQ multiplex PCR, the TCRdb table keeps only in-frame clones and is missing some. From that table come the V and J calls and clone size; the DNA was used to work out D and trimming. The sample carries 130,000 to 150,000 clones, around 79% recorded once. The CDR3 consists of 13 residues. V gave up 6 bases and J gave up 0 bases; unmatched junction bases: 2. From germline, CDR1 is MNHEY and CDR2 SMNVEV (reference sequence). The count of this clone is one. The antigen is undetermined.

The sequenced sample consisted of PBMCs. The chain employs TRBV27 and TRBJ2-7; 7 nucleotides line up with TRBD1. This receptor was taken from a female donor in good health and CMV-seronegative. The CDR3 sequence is CASRHRGSYEQYF. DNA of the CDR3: TGTGCCAGCAGACACAGGGGCTCCTACGAGCAGTACTTC.